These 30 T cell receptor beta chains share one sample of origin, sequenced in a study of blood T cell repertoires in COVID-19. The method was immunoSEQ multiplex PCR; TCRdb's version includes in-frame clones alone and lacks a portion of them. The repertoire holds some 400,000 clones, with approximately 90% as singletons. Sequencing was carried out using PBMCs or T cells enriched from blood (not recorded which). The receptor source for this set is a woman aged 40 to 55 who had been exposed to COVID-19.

The CDR3: CATSETGTYYGYTF. For the CDR3, the DNA is TGTGCCACCAGTGAGACAGGGACTTACTATGGCTACACCTTC. This chain uses TRBV24-1 with TRBJ1-2, with TRBD1 identical over 7 bases. CDR1 KGHDR and CDR2 SFDVKD come from the germline V gene. J gave up 3 bases and V 4 bases, and 4 bases lay outside the gene matches. The length of the CDR3 is 14 residues.

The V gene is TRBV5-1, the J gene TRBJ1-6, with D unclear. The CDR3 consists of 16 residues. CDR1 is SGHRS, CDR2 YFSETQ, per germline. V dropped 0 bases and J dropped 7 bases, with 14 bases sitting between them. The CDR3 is CASSLAQSGRNSPLHF. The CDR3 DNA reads TGCGCCAGCAGCTTGGCCCAGAGTGGGCGAAATTCACCCCTCCACTTT. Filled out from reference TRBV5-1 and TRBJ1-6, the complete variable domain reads KAGVTQTPRYLIKTRGQQVTLSCSPISGHRSVSWYQQTPGQGLQFLFEYFSETQRNKGNFPGRFSGRQFSNSRSEMNVSTLELGDSALYLCASSLAQSGRNSPLHFGNGTRLTVT.

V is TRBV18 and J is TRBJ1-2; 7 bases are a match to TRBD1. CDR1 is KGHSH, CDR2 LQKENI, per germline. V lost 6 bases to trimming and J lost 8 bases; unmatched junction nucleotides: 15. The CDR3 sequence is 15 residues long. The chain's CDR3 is CASSLVLLAGGGYTF. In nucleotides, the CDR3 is TGTGCCAGCTCCCTAGTCCTCCTGGCAGGGGGAGGCTACACCTTC.

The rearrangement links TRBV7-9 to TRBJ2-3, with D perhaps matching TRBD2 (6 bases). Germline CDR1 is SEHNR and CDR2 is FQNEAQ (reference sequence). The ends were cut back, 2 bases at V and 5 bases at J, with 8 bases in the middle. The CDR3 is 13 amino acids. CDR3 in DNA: TGTGCCAGCAGCTTACAGGGAGGAGATACGCAGTATTTT. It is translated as CASSLQGGDTQYF.

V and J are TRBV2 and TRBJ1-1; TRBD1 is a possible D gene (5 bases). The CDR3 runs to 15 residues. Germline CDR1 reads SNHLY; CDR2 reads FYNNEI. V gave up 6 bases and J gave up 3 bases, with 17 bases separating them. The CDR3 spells CASSQEGLPDTEAFF. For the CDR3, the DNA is TGTGCCAGCAGCCAAGAGGGACTCCCGGACACTGAAGCTTTCTTT.

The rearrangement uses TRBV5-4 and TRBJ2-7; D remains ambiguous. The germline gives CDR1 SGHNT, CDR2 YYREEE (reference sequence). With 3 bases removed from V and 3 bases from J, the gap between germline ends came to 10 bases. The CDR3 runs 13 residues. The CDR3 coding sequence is TGTGCCAGCAGCTCCTCCGCACTCTACGAGCAGTACTTC. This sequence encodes CASSSSALYEQYF.

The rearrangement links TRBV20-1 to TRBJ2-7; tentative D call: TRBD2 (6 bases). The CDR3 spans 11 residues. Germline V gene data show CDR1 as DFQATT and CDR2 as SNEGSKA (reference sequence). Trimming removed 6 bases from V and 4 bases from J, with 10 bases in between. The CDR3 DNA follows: TGCAGTGCGCGCGGAGGGTACGAGCAGTACTTC. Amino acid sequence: CSARGGYEQYF.

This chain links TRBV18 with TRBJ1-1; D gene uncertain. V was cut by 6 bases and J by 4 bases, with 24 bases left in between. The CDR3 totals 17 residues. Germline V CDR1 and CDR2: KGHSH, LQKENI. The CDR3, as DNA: TGTGCCAGCTCCCCAAAACGAACCCAGTCGTATGGCACTGAAGCTTTCTTT. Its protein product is CASSPKRTQSYGTEAFF. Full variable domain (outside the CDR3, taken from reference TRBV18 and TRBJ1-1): NAGVMQNPRHLVRRRGQEARLRCSPMKGHSHVYWYRQLPEEGLKFMVYLQKENIIDESGMPKERFSAEFPKEGPSILRIQQVVRGDSAAYFCASSPKRTQSYGTEAFFGQGTRLTVV.

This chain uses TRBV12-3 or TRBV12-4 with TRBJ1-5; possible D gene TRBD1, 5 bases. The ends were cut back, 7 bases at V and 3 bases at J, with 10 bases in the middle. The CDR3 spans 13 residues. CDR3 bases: TGTGCCAGCAACGGACACCCCAATCAGCCCCAGCATTTT. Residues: CASNGHPNQPQHF.

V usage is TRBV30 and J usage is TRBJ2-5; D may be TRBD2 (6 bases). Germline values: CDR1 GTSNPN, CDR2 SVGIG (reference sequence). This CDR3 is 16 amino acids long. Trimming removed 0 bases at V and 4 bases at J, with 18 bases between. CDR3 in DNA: TGTGCCTGGAGTGTCGGGAGTTTGGGGTTTGGAGAGACCCAGTACTTC. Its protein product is CAWSVGSLGFGETQYF.

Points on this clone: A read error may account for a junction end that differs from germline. The CDR3 is CASSYDTGVKGQFVF. The CDR3 DNA follows: TGTGCCAGCAGCTATGATACCGGGGTTAAGGGCCAATTCGTCTTC. The chain uses TRBV7-2 and TRBJ1-2; D is undetermined. Germline CDR1 and CDR2: SGHTA and FQGNSA. The CDR3 has 15 amino acids.

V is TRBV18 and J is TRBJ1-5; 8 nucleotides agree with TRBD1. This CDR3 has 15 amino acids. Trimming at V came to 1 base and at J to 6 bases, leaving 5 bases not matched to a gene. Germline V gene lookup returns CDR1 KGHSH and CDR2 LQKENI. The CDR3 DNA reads TGTGCCAGCTCACCACGGCAGGGGGCTGGTCAGCCCCAGCATTTT. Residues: CASSPRQGAGQPQHF.

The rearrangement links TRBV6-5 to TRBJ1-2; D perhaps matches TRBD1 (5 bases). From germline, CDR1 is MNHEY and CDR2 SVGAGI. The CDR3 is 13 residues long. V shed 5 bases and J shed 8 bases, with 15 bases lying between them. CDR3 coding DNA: TGTGCCAGCAGTCCCTTCCGGGGGGGAGGCTACACCTTC. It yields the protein CASSPFRGGGYTF.

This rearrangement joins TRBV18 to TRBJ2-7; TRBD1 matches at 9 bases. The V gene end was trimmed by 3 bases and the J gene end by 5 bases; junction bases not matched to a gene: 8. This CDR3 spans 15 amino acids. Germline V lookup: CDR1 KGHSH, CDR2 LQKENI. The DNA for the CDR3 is TGTGCCAGCTCACCTAATCCGGGACAGGGAGACGAGCAGTACTTC. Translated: CASSPNPGQGDEQYF.

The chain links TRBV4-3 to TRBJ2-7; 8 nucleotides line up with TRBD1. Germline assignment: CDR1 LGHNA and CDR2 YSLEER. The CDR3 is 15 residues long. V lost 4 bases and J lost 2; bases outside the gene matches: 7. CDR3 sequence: CASSPGQGETYEQYF. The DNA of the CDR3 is TGCGCCAGCAGCCCTGGACAGGGAGAAACCTACGAGCAGTACTTC.

The CDR3 spells CASSSTDSGNTIYF. The CDR3 region has the DNA TGTGCCAGTAGTTCTACCGACTCTGGAAACACCATATATTTT. The rearrangement links TRBV19 to TRBJ1-3; D gene uncertain. CDR3 length: 14 amino acids. Germline V gene data show CDR1 as LNHDA and CDR2 as SQIVND (reference sequence). The V end lost 5 bases, the J end lost 0 bases, and 8 bases lay between the germline ends.

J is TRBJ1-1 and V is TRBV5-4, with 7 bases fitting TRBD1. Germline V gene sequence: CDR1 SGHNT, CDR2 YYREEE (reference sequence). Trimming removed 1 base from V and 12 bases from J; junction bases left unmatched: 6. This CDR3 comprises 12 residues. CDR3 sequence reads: CASSLRGRPSFF. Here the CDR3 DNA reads TGTGCCAGCAGCTTGAGGGGGCGTCCTTCTTTCTTT.

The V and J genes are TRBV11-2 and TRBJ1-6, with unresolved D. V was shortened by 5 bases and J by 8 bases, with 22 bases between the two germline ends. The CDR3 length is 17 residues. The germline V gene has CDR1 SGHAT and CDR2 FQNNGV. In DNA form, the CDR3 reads TGTGCCAGCAGCCAATCCGCGCGGGCTATCCACCATTCACCCCTCCACTTT. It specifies CASSQSARAIHHSPLHF.

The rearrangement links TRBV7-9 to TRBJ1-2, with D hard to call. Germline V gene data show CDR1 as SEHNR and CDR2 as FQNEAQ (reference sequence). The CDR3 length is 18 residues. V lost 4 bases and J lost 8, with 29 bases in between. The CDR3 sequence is CASSSNNIVRSLPGGYTF. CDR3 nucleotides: TGTGCCAGCAGCTCCAACAATATAGTGCGTTCCCTCCCGGGGGGCTACACCTTC.

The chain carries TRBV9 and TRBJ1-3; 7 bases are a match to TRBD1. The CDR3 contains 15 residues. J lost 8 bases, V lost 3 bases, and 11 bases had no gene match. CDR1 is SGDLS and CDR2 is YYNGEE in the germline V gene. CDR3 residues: CASSAGTEPRYTIYF. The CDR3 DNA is TGTGCCAGCAGCGCCGGGACAGAGCCCCGGTACACCATATATTTT. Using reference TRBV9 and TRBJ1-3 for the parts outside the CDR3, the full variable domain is DSGVTQTPKHLITATGQRVTLRCSPRSGDLSVYWYQQSLDQGLQFLIQYYNGEERAKGNILERFSAQQFPDLHSELNLSSLELGDSALYFCASSAGTEPRYTIYFGEGSWLTVV.

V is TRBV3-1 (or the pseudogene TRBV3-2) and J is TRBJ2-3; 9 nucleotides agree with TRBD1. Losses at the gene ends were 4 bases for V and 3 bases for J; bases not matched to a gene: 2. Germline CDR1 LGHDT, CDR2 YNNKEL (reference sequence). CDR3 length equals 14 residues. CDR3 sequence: CASSPGQGTDTQYF. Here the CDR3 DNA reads TGTGCCAGCAGCCCAGGACAGGGGACAGATACGCAGTATTTT.

CDR3 protein: CASRPRQGSGGGYTF. The CDR3 DNA sequence: TGTGCCAGCAGGCCCAGACAGGGGTCCGGAGGAGGCTACACCTTC. V and J are TRBV6-5 and TRBJ1-2, with TRBD1 identical over 8 bases. There are 15 residues in the CDR3. Germline assignment: CDR1 MNHEY and CDR2 SVGAGI. The V and J ends lost 6 bases and 8 bases, in that order; junction bases with no gene match: 14.

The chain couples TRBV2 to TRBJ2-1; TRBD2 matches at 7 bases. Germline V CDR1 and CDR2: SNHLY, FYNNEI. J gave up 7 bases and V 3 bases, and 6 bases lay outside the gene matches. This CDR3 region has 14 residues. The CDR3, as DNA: TGTGCCAGCAGTGACAGTCTAGCGGAGAATGAGCAGTTCTTC. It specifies CASSDSLAENEQFF. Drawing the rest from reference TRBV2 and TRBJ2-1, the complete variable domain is EPEVTQTPSHQVTQMGQEVILRCVPISNHLYFYWYRQILGQKVEFLVSFYNNEISEKSEIFDDQFSVERPDGSNFTLKIRSTKLEDSAMYFCASSDSLAENEQFFGPGTRLTVL.

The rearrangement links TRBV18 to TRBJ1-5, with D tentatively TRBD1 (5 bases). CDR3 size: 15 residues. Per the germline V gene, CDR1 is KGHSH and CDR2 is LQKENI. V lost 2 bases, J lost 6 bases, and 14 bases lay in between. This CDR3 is CASSPGTGSGQPQHF. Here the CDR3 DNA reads TGTGCCAGCTCACCAGGTACAGGCAGTGGTCAGCCCCAGCATTTT.

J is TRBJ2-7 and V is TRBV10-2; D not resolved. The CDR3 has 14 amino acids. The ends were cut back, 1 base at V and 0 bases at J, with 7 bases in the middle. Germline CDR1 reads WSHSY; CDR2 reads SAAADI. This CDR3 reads CASSEWSISYEQYF. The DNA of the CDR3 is TGCGCCAGCAGTGAGTGGAGTATCTCCTACGAGCAGTACTTC.

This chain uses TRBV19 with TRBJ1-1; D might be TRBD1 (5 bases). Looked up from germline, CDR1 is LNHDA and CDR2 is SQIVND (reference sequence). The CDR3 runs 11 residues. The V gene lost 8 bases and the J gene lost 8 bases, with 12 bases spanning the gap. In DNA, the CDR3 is TGTGCCAGTTCTACTCGGGGGGAAGCTTTCTTT. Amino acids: CASSTRGEAFF.

The CDR3 loop reads CASSLIGTGGDGYTF. The CDR3 coding sequence is TGCGCCAGCAGTCTTATCGGGACAGGGGGCGATGGCTACACCTTC. The V call is TRBV4-1, the J call TRBJ1-2, with TRBD1 matching 12 bases. Germline V lookup: CDR1 MGHRA, CDR2 YSYEKL. This CDR3 has 15 residues. Losses at the gene ends were 6 bases for V and 6 bases for J; bases not matched to a gene: 8.

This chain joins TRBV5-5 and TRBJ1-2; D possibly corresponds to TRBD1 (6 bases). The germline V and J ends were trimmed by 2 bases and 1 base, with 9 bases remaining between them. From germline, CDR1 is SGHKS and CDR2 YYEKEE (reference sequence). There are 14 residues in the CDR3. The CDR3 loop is CASSLLQGNYGYTF. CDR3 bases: TGTGCCAGCAGCTTATTACAGGGTAACTATGGCTACACCTTC. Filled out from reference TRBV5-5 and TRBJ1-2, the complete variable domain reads DAGVTQSPTHLIKTRGQQVTLRCSPISGHKSVSWYQQVLGQGPQFIFQYYEKEERGRGNFPDRFSARQFPNYSSELNVNALLLGDSALYLCASSLLQGNYGYTFGSGTRLTVV.

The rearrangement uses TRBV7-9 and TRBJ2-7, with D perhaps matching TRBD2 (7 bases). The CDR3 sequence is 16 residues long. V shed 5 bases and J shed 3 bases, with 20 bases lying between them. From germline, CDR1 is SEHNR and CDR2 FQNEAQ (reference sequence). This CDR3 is CASSPGPGGRRYEQYF. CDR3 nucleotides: TGTGCCAGCAGCCCGGGCCCGGGGGGCCGCCGCTACGAGCAGTACTTC.

The chain's CDR3 is CASSTTGGQEKLFF. The CDR3 DNA reads TGTGCCAGCTCAACGACAGGGGGCCAGGAAAAACTGTTTTTT. The genes are TRBV18 and TRBJ1-4; 10 positions agree with TRBD1. There are 14 residues in the CDR3. Per the germline V gene, CDR1 is KGHSH and CDR2 is LQKENI. Trimming cost V 5 bases and J 8 bases; bases outside gene matches: 5.